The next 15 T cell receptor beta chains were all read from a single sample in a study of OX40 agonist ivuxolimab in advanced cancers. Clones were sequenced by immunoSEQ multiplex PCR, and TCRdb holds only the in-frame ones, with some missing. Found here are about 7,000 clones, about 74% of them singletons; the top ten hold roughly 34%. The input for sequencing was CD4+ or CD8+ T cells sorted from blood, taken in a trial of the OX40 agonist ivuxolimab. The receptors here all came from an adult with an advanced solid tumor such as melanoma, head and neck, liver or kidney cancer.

The CDR3 here is CASSSRQGGNTEAFF. The DNA of the CDR3 is TGCGCCAGCAGCTCCCGACAGGGCGGAAACACTGAAGCTTTCTTT. The chain couples TRBV4-1 to TRBJ1-1; 7 nucleotides line up with TRBD1. The CDR3 extends over 15 amino acids. Trimming at V came to 5 bases and at J to 2 bases, leaving 8 bases not matched to a gene. CDR1 MGHRA and CDR2 YSYEKL come from the germline V gene.

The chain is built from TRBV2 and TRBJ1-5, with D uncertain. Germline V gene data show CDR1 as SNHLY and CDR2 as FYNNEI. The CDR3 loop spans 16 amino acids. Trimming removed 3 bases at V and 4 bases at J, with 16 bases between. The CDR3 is CASSDTRGILNQPQHF. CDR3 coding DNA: TGTGCCAGCAGTGATACCCGGGGTATCCTAAATCAGCCCCAGCATTTT.

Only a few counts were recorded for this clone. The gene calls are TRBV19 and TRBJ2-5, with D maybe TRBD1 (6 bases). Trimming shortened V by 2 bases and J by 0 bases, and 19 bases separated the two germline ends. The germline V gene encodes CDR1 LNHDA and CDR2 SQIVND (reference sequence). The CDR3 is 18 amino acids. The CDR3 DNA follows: TGTGCCAGTAGTATATCGGTCGTTCGGACAGAGGACCAAGAGACCCAGTACTTC. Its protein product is CASSISVVRTEDQETQYF.

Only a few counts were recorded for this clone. CDR3 loop: CASSYGQSSYEQYF. CDR3 DNA sequence: TGTGCCAGCAGTTACGGACAGAGTTCCTACGAGCAGTACTTC. The chain couples TRBV6-5 to TRBJ2-7; a possible D gene is TRBD1 (6 bases). Trimming removed 2 bases at V and 1 base at J, with 9 bases between. This CDR3 is built from 14 residues. Germline CDR1 MNHEY, CDR2 SVGAGI.

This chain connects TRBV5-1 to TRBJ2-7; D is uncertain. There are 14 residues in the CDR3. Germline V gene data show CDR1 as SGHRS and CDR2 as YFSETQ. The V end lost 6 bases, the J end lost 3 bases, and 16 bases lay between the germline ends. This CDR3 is CASTHNLINYEQYF. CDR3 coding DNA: TGCGCCAGCACCCACAACCTCATTAACTACGAGCAGTACTTC.

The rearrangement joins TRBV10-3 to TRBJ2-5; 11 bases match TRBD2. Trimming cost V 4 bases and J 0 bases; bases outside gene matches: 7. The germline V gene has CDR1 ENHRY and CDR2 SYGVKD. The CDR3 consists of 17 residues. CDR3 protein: CAISGTSSGRYQETQYF. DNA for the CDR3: TGTGCCATCAGTGGGACTTCTAGCGGGAGGTACCAAGAGACCCAGTACTTC.

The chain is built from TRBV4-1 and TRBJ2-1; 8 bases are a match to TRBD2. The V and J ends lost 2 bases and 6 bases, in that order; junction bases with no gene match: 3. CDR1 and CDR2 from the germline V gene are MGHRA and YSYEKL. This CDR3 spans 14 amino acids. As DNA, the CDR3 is TGCGCCAGCAGCCAAAGGACTAGCTTCAATGAGCAGTTCTTC. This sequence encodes CASSQRTSFNEQFF.

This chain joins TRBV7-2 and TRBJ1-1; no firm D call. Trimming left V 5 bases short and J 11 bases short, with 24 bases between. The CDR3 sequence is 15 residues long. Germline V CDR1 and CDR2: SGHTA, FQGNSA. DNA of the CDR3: TGTGCCAGCAGCCCACTCTCAGGCTCCTCCCCTCCGGCTTTCTTT. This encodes CASSPLSGSSPPAFF.

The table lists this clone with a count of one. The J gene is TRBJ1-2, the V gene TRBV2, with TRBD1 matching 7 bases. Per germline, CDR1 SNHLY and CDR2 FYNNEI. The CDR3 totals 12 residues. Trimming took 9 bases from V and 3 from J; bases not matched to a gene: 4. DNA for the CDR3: TGTGCCAGAGACAGGGTCGACTATGGCTACACCTTC. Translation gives CARDRVDYGYTF.

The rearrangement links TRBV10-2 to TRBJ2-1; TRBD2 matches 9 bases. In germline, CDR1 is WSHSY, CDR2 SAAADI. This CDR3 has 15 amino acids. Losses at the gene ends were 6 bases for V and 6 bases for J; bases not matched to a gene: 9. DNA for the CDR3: TGCGCCAGCAGCTTGGGACTAGCAGGGGGCAATGAGCAGTTCTTC. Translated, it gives CASSLGLAGGNEQFF.

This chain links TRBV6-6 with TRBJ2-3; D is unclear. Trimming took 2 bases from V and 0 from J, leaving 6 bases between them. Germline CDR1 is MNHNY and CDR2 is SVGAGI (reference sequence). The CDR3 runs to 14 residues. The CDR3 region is CASSYGPSTDTQYF. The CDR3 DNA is TGTGCCAGCAGTTACGGGCCGAGCACAGATACGCAGTATTTT.

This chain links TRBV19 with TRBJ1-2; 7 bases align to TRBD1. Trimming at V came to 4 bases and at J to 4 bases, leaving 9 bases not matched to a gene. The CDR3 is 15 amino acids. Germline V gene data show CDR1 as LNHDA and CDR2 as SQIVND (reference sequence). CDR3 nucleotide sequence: TGTGCCAGTAGTAACACAGGGGTAACAATCTATGGCTACACCTTC. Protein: CASSNTGVTIYGYTF. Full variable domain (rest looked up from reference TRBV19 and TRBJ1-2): DGGITQSPKYLFRKEGQNVTLSCEQNLNHDAMYWYRQDPGQGLRLIYYSQIVNDFQKGDIAEGYSVSREKKESFPLTVTSAQKNPTAFYLCASSNTGVTIYGYTFGSGTRLTVV.

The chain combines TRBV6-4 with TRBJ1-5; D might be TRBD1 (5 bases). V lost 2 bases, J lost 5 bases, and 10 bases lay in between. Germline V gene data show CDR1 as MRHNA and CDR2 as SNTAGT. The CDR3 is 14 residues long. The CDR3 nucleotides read TGTGCCAGCAGTGACGAAGAGGGGCATCAGCCCCAGCATTTT. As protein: CASSDEEGHQPQHF.

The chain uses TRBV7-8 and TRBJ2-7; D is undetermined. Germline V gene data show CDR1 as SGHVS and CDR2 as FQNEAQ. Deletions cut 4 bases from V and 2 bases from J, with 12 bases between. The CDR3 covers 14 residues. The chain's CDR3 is CASSSGRNAYEQYF. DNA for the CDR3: TGTGCCAGCAGCTCTGGACGGAACGCCTACGAGCAGTACTTC.

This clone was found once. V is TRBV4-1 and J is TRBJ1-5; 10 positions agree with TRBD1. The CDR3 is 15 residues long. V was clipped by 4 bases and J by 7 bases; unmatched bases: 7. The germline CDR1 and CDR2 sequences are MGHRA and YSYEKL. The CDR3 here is CASSPGQGVVQPQHF. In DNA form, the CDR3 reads TGCGCCAGCAGCCCCGGACAGGGGGTGGTCCAGCCCCAGCATTTT.